Sequencing of this TCR beta chain was carried out in a study of T-cell memory formation after mild COVID-19. Study summary: Largely, the TCR clusters proved donor specific.

Details on this clonotype: What it recognizes is unknown.

Sample barcodes and UMIs were carried by the TCR alpha and TCR beta cDNA libraries that 5'RACE generated with constant-segment primers. TCRdb itself ran the 5' RACE reads through MiXCR, one entry per CDR3 protein. Counted here are just over 150,000 distinct CDR3 sequences, 25% to 40% occurring once; the ten biggest clones make up around 11%. J gave up 7 bases and V 3 bases, and 8 bases lay outside the gene matches. The CDR3 is 14 amino acids. Germline CDR1 is SGHRS and CDR2 is YFSETQ. Study-level points and caveats: What remained unconfirmed was the SARS-CoV-2 specificity of second-wave clones peaking on day 37. Memory from before infection featured some responding clones, which suggests cross-reactive memory joined.

The V and J genes are TRBV5-1 and TRBJ2-7; 9 nucleotides match TRBD1. Sequenced: PBMCs or a T cell subset sorted from them (not recorded which). The origin of this receptor is an adult woman who had mild COVID-19 (a few samples of this study predate the infection). Cell type and time point are not known. The CDR3 reads CASSSGTGSGEQYF. DNA of the CDR3: TGCGCCAGCAGCTCAGGGACAGGGTCGGGGGAGCAGTACTTC.